The 28 T cell receptor beta chains given below trace back to one sample, sequenced in a study of T cells in Graves' hyperthyroidism and ophthalmopathy. Researchers took RNA transcripts and amplified the TCR beta CDR3 regions from them. The TCR CDR3 first-round RT-PCR relied on the HTBI primer set. From the multiplex PCR reads, TCRdb called clonotypes with MiXCR, one entry per CDR3 protein. The sample has about 500,000 distinct CDR3 sequences, 40% to 55% seen once. The source material was peripheral blood or thyroid tissue (not recorded which). These receptors were taken from an adult woman with Graves' disease, either hyperthyroidism or ophthalmopathy (not recorded which).

This clonotype was observed a single time. This chain links TRBV7-6 with TRBJ2-7, with 7 bases matching TRBD1. CDR1 and CDR2 from the germline V gene are SGHVS and FNYEAQ. The ends lost 5 bases at V and 1 base at J; junction bases unmatched: 8. The CDR3 sequence is 15 residues long. The CDR3 DNA sequence: TGTGCCAGCAGCCCCAGGGGGACAGCTTCCTACGAGCAGTACTTC. It specifies CASSPRGTASYEQYF.

V usage is TRBV19 and J usage is TRBJ1-2; D call uncertain. CDR3 length equals 13 residues. CDR1 and CDR2 from the germline V gene are LNHDA and SQIVND (reference sequence). Trimming removed 7 bases at V and 8 bases at J, with 17 bases between. CDR3 DNA sequence: TGTGCCAGTACAAATTCGCCGGTCCGAGGCTACACCTTC. Its translation is CASTNSPVRGYTF.

This clonotype was counted ten times or more. V usage is TRBV20-1 and J usage is TRBJ2-7; D remains ambiguous. Germline V CDR1 and CDR2: DFQATT, SNEGSKA (reference sequence). This CDR3 is built from 12 residues. The V end was cut by 0 bases, the J end by 6 bases, with 9 bases between. The CDR3 sequence is CSARDRLREQYF. The CDR3 DNA is TGCAGTGCTAGAGATCGACTTCGCGAGCAGTACTTC.

This clonotype was observed many times. The chain is built from TRBV20-1 and TRBJ1-6; 9 bases map to TRBD1. CDR3 size: 19 residues. CDR1 DFQATT and CDR2 SNEGSKA come from the germline V gene (reference sequence). V was clipped by 1 base and J by 0 bases; unmatched bases: 10. The CDR3, as DNA: TGCAGTGCTAGAGGTCAAACAGGGGGCTATATCTCCTATAATTCACCCCTCCACTTT. This encodes CSARGQTGGYISYNSPLHF.

V and J are TRBV19 and TRBJ1-1, with D possibly being TRBD1 (5 bases). CDR3 size: 15 residues. V lost 4 bases to trimming and J lost 1 base, with 13 bases between them. The germline gives CDR1 LNHDA, CDR2 SQIVND (reference sequence). CDR3 protein: CASSTSGTGNTEAFF. CDR3 nucleotide sequence: TGTGCCAGTAGTACATCGGGGACGGGGAACACTGAAGCTTTCTTT.

This rearrangement joins TRBV7-8 to TRBJ2-7; TRBD1 is a possible D gene (6 bases). The length of the CDR3 is 16 residues. CDR1 is SGHVS and CDR2 is FQNEAQ in the germline V gene. Trimming pared 4 bases from V and 7 bases from J, leaving 23 bases between. The CDR3 reads CASSSPTRTAAREQYF. The CDR3 DNA is TGTGCCAGCAGCTCACCCACCCGGACAGCGGCTAGAGAGCAGTACTTC.

The V and J genes are TRBV7-9 and TRBJ2-7; 9 bases line up with TRBD1. This CDR3 region has 15 residues. The junction had 6 bases not matched to a gene; V was cut back by 1 base and J by 5 bases. Germline lookup yields CDR1 SEHNR and CDR2 FQNEAQ (reference sequence). CDR3 nucleotide sequence: TGTGCCAGCAGCTTAGTGTCGGACAGGGGCCACGAGCAGTACTTC. Translated: CASSLVSDRGHEQYF.

Ten or more counts support this clonotype. This chain joins TRBV14 and TRBJ2-7; unclear D gene. This CDR3 has 13 residues. CDR1 is SGHDN, CDR2 FVKESK, per germline. V lost 2 bases, J lost 7 bases, and 12 bases lay in between. The CDR3 sequence is CASSQNTQLEQYF. The CDR3 DNA reads TGTGCCAGCAGCCAAAACACCCAATTAGAGCAGTACTTC. Based on the CDR3 plus reference TRBV14 and TRBJ2-7, the full variable domain is EAGVTQFPSHSVIEKGQTVTLRCDPISGHDNLYWYRRVMGKEIKFLLHFVKESKQDESGMPNNRFLAERTGGTYSTLKVQPAELEDSGVYFCASSQNTQLEQYFGPGTRLTVT.

The gene calls are TRBV11-2 and TRBJ2-7; D may be TRBD1 (5 bases). From germline, CDR1 is SGHAT and CDR2 FQNNGV. The CDR3 length is 14 residues. Trimming pared 4 bases from V and 2 bases from J, leaving 12 bases between. CDR3: CASSSGSGAYEQYF. For the CDR3, the DNA is TGTGCCAGCAGCTCAGGGTCTGGCGCCTACGAGCAGTACTTC.

This rearrangement joins TRBV6-1 to TRBJ2-7; D unclear. Trimming pared 7 bases from V and 2 bases from J, leaving 12 bases between. CDR1 and CDR2 (germline): MNHNS, SASEGT. There are 13 residues in the CDR3. The CDR3 nucleotides read TGTGCCAGCATACTCGGGCCCCCCTACGAGCAGTACTTC. Protein product: CASILGPPYEQYF.

J is TRBJ2-7 and V is TRBV25-1, with unresolved D. V was cut by 3 bases and J by 0 bases, with 15 bases left in between. This CDR3 has 16 residues. CDR1 is MGHDK and CDR2 is SYGVNS in the germline V gene. The CDR3 region is CASSDVGKGSSYEQYF. DNA for the CDR3: TGTGCCAGCAGTGATGTTGGTAAAGGCAGCTCCTACGAGCAGTACTTC.

In this sample, this clonotype turned up many times. This sequence joins TRBV9 and TRBJ1-1, with a tentative D call TRBD1 (5 bases). The CDR3 contains 15 residues. Germline V gives CDR1 SGDLS, CDR2 YYNGEE. Trimming removed 0 bases from V and 5 bases from J, with 14 bases in between. CDR3 nucleotide sequence: TGTGCCAGCAGCGTAGCCCCGATGAGGGGAACTGAAGCTTTCTTT. This encodes CASSVAPMRGTEAFF.

In this sample, this clonotype turned up many times. This chain joins TRBV7-8 and TRBJ2-7; 10 nucleotides match TRBD1. The germline V gene encodes CDR1 SGHVS and CDR2 FQNEAQ. This CDR3 region has 17 residues. V dropped 0 bases and J dropped 4; count of bases not matched to a gene: 9. CDR3 sequence (DNA): TGTGCCAGCAGCTTAGCTGGGGGGACAGGGGACTTATACGAGCAGTACTTC. Translation: CASSLAGGTGDLYEQYF.

This chain links TRBV24-1 with TRBJ2-7, with 7 bases aligning to TRBD2. The CDR3 sequence is 14 residues long. V lost 4 bases to trimming and J lost 3 bases; unmatched junction nucleotides: 5. Looked up from germline, CDR1 is KGHDR and CDR2 is SFDVKD. The CDR3 loop reads CATSETGGRYEQYF. The CDR3 coding sequence is TGTGCCACCAGTGAGACGGGAGGCCGCTACGAGCAGTACTTC.

This clonotype was counted a few times. V is TRBV20-1 and J is TRBJ1-2, with TRBD1 as a possible D gene (6 bases). Deletions cut 4 bases from V and 13 bases from J, with 16 bases between. The CDR3 extends over 11 amino acids. From germline, CDR1 is DFQATT and CDR2 SNEGSKA (reference sequence). CDR3 sequence (DNA): TGCAGTGCTACGTACAGGGAGCGGGGCACCTTC. This translates into CSATYRERGTF.

A remark on this clonotype: This may stem from a read error, because a much larger clone lies one nucleotide away. This sequence joins TRBV12-3 or TRBV12-4 and TRBJ2-5, with D unclear. V was trimmed by 5 bases and J by 2 bases, leaving 9 bases between them. CDR3 length: 13 residues. CDR3 coding DNA: TGTGCCAGCAGTATTAGACGGCAAGAGACCCAGTACTTC. Protein product: CASSIRRQETQYF.

This clonotype has a count of ten or more. This chain joins TRBV20-1 and TRBJ2-7, with 7 bases that match TRBD1. The CDR3 runs to 13 residues. V dropped 5 bases and J dropped 3; count of bases not matched to a gene: 7. The germline V gene encodes CDR1 DFQATT and CDR2 SNEGSKA (reference sequence). The CDR3 loop is CSAAEYRGYEQYF. The CDR3 DNA is TGCAGTGCTGCGGAGTACAGGGGCTACGAGCAGTACTTC.

The chain employs TRBV12-3 or TRBV12-4 and TRBJ1-1, with D perhaps matching TRBD1 (6 bases). The length of the CDR3 is 11 residues. V shed 6 bases and J shed 11 bases, with 13 bases lying between them. This chain's CDR3 is CASSAGDKAFF. The DNA for the CDR3 is TGTGCCAGCAGCGCAGGGGACAAGGCTTTCTTT.

The gene calls are TRBV20-1 and TRBJ2-7, with 12 bases fitting TRBD2. The germline gives CDR1 DFQATT, CDR2 SNEGSKA (reference sequence). CDR3 length equals 11 residues. The V segment lost 2 bases and the J segment 11 bases; nucleotides outside the gene matches: 1. As DNA, the CDR3 is TGCAGTGCTAGAAGACTAGCGGGGGAGTACTTC. Protein: CSARRLAGEYF.

The sample holds a few counts of this clonotype. CDR3 nucleotides: TGTGCCAGCAGTGAGAAAGGCCTATCTAGCAATCAGCCCCAGCATTTT. It specifies CASSEKGLSSNQPQHF. The rearrangement joins TRBV2 to TRBJ1-5; the D is unclear. The germline V and J ends were trimmed by 3 bases and 0 bases, with 12 bases remaining between them. Per the germline V gene, CDR1 is SNHLY and CDR2 is FYNNEI. The CDR3 is 16 residues long.

V and J are TRBV10-3 and TRBJ2-5; TRBD2 matches at 11 bases. Germline V gene data show CDR1 as ENHRY and CDR2 as SYGVKD. The junction had 5 bases not matched to a gene; V was cut back by 8 bases and J by 6 bases. There are 13 residues in the CDR3. CDR3 protein: CAILLAGAQTQYF. CDR3 DNA sequence: TGTGCCATCCTACTAGCGGGAGCCCAGACCCAGTACTTC.

The table lists this clonotype with many counts. The chain uses TRBV6-1 and TRBJ1-6; TRBD1 matches at 8 bases. The CDR3 consists of 14 residues. Looked up from germline, CDR1 is MNHNS and CDR2 is SASEGT. After removal of 4 bases from V and 9 bases from J, the junction contained 5 bases not matched to a gene. CDR3 coding DNA: TGTGCCAGCAGTGGCCAGGGGGCGAGTTCACCCCTCCACTTT. Its protein product is CASSGQGASSPLHF.

CDR3 amino acids: CSVARASGTETQYF. The DNA of the CDR3 is TGCAGCGTTGCCAGGGCTAGCGGGACGGAGACCCAGTACTTC. The rearrangement joins TRBV29-1 to TRBJ2-5, with TRBD2 matching over 9 bases. The V and J ends lost 4 bases and 5 bases, in that order; junction bases with no gene match: 8. Germline assignment: CDR1 SQVTM and CDR2 ANQGSEA. The length of the CDR3 is 14 residues. Supplemented by reference TRBV29-1 and TRBJ2-5, the full variable domain reads SAVISQKPSRDICQRGTSLTIQCQVDSQVTMMFWYRQQPGQSLTLIATANQGSEATYESGFVIDKFPISRPNLTFSTLTVSNMSPEDSSIYLCSVARASGTETQYFGPGTRLLVL.

The rearrangement joins TRBV20-1 to TRBJ1-4, with D possibly being TRBD1 (5 bases). This CDR3 has 12 amino acids. Germline V lookup: CDR1 DFQATT, CDR2 SNEGSKA (reference sequence). V was trimmed by 7 bases and J by 7 bases, leaving 13 bases between them. This CDR3 is CSVRGESEKLFF. CDR3 DNA sequence: TGCAGTGTAAGAGGGGAGAGTGAAAAACTGTTTTTT.

This chain connects TRBV7-2 to TRBJ1-4; TRBD1 might be the D (5 bases). CDR1 and CDR2 (germline): SGHTA, FQGNSA. The CDR3 covers 13 residues. V was shortened by 5 bases and J by 6 bases, with 10 bases between the two germline ends. DNA for the CDR3: TGTGCCAGCAGCCTAGGGGTCGATGAAAAACTGTTTTTT. It codes for CASSLGVDEKLFF.

In this sample, this clonotype turned up many times. The CDR3 DNA sequence: TGTGCCAGCAGTCGGAACGGACTAGTTGCCGGGGAGCTGTTTTTT. It yields the protein CASSRNGLVAGELFF. The chain uses TRBV2 and TRBJ2-2; TRBD2 aligns across 7 bases. V gave up 5 bases and J gave up 6 bases; unmatched junction bases: 9. CDR3 size: 15 residues. The germline V gene has CDR1 SNHLY and CDR2 FYNNEI. Looking up the rest from reference TRBV2 and TRBJ2-2 gives the full variable domain: EPEVTQTPSHQVTQMGQEVILRCVPISNHLYFYWYRQILGQKVEFLVSFYNNEISEKSEIFDDQFSVERPDGSNFTLKIRSTKLEDSAMYFCASSRNGLVAGELFFGEGSRLTVL.

The chain is built from TRBV20-1 and TRBJ2-2; either TRBD1 or TRBD2 may fit D (5 bases each). This CDR3 comprises 16 residues. CDR1 is DFQATT, CDR2 SNEGSKA, per germline (reference sequence). Between the trimmed V and J ends, which lost 6 bases and 1 base, there was a span of 18 bases. CDR3 sequence (DNA): TGCAGTGCATCTCAAGGGTGGGACCTGAACACCGGGGAGCTGTTTTTT. This codes for CSASQGWDLNTGELFF.

The chain uses TRBV2 and TRBJ2-7, with a weak D call TRBD2 (6 bases). The CDR3 length is 13 residues. V was shortened by 5 bases and J by 8 bases, with 16 bases between the two germline ends. Germline V gene lookup returns CDR1 SNHLY and CDR2 FYNNEI. Here the CDR3 reads CASSSIRGNKQYF. CDR3 DNA sequence: TGTGCCAGCAGTTCTATCCGGGGGAACAAGCAGTACTTC. Filled out from reference TRBV2 and TRBJ2-7, the complete variable domain reads EPEVTQTPSHQVTQMGQEVILRCVPISNHLYFYWYRQILGQKVEFLVSFYNNEISEKSEIFDDQFSVERPDGSNFTLKIRSTKLEDSAMYFCASSSIRGNKQYFGPGTRLTVT.